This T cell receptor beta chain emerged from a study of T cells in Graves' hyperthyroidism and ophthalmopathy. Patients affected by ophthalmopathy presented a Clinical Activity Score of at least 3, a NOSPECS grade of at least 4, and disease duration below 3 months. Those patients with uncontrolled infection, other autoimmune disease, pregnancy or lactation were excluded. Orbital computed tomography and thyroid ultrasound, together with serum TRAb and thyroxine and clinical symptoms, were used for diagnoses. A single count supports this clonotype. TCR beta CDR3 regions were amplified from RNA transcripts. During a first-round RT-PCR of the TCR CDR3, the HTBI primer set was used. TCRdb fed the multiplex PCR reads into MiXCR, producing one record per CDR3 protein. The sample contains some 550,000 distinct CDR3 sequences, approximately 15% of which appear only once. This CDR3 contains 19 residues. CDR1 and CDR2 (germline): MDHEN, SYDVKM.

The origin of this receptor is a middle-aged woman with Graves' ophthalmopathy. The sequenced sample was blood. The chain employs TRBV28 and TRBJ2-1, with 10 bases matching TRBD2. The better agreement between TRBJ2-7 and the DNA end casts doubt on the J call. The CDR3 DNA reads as TGTGCCAGCAGCCGTGGGACTAGCGCATTACAAAGCTCCTACAATGAGCAGTACTTC. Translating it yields CASSRGTSALQSSYNEQYF.